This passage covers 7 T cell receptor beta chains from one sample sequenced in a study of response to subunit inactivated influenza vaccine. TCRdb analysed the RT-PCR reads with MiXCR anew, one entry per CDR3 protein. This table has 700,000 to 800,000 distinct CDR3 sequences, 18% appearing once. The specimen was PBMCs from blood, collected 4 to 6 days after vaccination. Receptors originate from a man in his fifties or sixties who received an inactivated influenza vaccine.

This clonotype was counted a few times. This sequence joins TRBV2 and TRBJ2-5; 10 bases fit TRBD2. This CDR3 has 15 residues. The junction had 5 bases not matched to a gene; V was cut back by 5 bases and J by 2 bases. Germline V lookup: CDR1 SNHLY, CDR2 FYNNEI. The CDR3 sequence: CASSYGLAEQETQYF. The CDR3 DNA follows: TGTGCCAGCAGTTACGGACTAGCGGAACAAGAGACCCAGTACTTC.

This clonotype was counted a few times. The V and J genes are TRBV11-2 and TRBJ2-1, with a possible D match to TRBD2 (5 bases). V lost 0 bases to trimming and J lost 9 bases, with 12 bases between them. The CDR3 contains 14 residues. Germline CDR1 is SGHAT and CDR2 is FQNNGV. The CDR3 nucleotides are TGTGCCAGCAGCTTAGAAGGAGGCTGGGGTGAGCAGTTCTTC. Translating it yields CASSLEGGWGEQFF.

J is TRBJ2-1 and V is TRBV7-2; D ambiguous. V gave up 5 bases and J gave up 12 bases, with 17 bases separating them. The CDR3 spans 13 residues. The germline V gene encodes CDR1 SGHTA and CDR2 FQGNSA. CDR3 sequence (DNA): TGTGCCAGCAGCCACTCTGACCCTTCTGGGCAGTTCTTC. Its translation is CASSHSDPSGQFF.

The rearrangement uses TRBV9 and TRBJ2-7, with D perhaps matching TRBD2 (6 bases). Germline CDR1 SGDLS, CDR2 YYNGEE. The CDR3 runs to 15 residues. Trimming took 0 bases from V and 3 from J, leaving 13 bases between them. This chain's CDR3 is CASSVGGSAGYEQYF. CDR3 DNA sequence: TGTGCCAGCAGCGTAGGGGGGTCAGCGGGCTACGAGCAGTACTTC.

The CDR3 protein is CASSHDLGGGSTDTQYF. CDR3 coding DNA: TGCGCCAGCAGCCATGATCTCGGGGGCGGAAGCACAGATACGCAGTATTTT. The chain recombines TRBV4-1 with TRBJ2-3; D may match TRBD1 or TRBD2 (6 bases each). The CDR3 covers 17 residues. Germline V gives CDR1 MGHRA, CDR2 YSYEKL. V lost 3 bases to trimming and J lost 0 bases, with 16 bases between them.

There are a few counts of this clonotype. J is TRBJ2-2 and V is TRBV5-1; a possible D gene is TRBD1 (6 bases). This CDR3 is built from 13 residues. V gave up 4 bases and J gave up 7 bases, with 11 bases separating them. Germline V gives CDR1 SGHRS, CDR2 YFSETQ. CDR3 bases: TGCGCCAGCAGCCAAGGACAGAACGGGGAGCTGTTTTTT. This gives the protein CASSQGQNGELFF. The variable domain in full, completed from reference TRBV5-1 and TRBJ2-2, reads KAGVTQTPRYLIKTRGQQVTLSCSPISGHRSVSWYQQTPGQGLQFLFEYFSETQRNKGNFPGRFSGRQFSNSRSEMNVSTLELGDSALYLCASSQGQNGELFFGEGSRLTVL.

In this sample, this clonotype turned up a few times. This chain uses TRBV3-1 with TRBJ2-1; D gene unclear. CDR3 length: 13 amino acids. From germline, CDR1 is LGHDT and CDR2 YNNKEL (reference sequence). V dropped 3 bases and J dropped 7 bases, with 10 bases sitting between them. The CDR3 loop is CASSQIVVNEQFF. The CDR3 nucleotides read TGTGCCAGCAGCCAGATAGTTGTAAATGAGCAGTTCTTC.